This paragraph reports one T cell receptor (beta chain). Treatment defined: 19 received Ad26.COV2.S at low or high dose, single or two shots; about 5 received placebo; per-sample allocation not given. After the first vaccine or placebo injection, samples were drawn on day 63. Trimming took 6 bases from V and 10 from J, leaving 19 bases between them. The CDR3 length is 15 residues. Germline loops: CDR1 MNHEY, CDR2 SVGAGI. The data belong to a study of Ad26.COV2.S vaccination and SARS-CoV-2 variants. TCRdb keeps only in-frame clones here, not all; method: immunoSEQ multiplex PCR. The sample shows some 390,000 clones, around 91% of them seen only once.

The material sequenced was peripheral blood, taken in a trial of Ad26.COV2.S vaccine versus placebo. The receptor's source is a person aged 18-60 years who received the Ad26.COV2.S COVID-19 vaccine or a placebo. V and J are TRBV6-5 and TRBJ1-6; tentatively, D is TRBD1 (5 bases). The CDR3 bases are TGTGCCAGCAGCCGGGGGGGGGACGGCGGATCACCCCTCCACTTT. Translating gives CASSRGGDGGSPLHF.